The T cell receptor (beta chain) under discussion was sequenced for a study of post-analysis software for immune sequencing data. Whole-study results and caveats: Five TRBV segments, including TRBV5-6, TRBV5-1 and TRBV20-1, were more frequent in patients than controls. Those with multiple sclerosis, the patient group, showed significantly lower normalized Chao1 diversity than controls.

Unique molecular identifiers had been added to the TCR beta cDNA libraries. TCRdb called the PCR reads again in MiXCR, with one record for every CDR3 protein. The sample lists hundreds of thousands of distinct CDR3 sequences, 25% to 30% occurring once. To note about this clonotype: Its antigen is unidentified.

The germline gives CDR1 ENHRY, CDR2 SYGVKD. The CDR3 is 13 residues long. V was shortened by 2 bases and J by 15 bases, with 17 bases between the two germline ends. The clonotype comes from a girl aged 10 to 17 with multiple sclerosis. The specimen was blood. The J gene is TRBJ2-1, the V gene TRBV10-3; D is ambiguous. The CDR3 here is CAISERVFDAGFF. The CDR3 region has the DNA TGTGCCATCAGTGAGCGGGTGTTCGACGCTGGGTTCTTC.